Listed below are T cell receptor beta chains from one sample, sequenced in a study of blood T cell repertoires in COVID-19. Profiling relied on immunoSEQ multiplex PCR, and the TCRdb table lists in-frame clones only, not all of them. The sample contains around 180,000 clones, about 87% of which appear only once. Specimen: peripheral blood. The source is a man between 60 and 75 years old with acute or convalescent COVID-19. Both conserved end residues are part of each CDR3. A D gene is named only where the DNA matches it firmly.

TRBJ2-2,TRBV30,.,TGTGCCTGTCGGGGAGCGGACACCGGGGAGCTGTTTTTT,CACRGADTGELFF
TRBJ2-2,TRBV5-1,TRBD1,TGCGCCAGCAGCTCGCAGGGGGCCGGGGAGCTGTTTTTT,CASSSQGAGELFF
TRBJ1-3,TRBV2,.,TGTGCCAGCAGTGGCCCTCGACAGAGCTCTGGAAACACCATATATTTT,CASSGPRQSSGNTIYF
TRBJ1-1,TRBV12-3/TRBV12-4,TRBD1,TGTGCCAGCAGTCAGACAGGGCCGTCTGAAGCTTTCTTT,CASSQTGPSEAFF
TRBJ2-1,TRBV20-1,.,TGCAGTATGTTTACGGGGAATGAGCAGTTCTTC,CSMFTGNEQFF
TRBJ2-3,TRBV3-1/TRBV3-2,.,TGTGCCAGCAGCCTGGGCAGGGGCCCAGATACGCAGTATTTT,CASSLGRGPDTQYF
TRBJ2-3,TRBV24-1,TRBD2,TGTGCCACCAGTGATCCCCCAGCGGGAGGGACAGATACGCAGTATTTT,CATSDPPAGGTDTQYF
TRBJ2-6,TRBV18,.,TGTGCCAGCTCACTTAACAGGTTCTCTGGGGCCAACGTCCTGACTTTC,CASSLNRFSGANVLTF
TRBJ2-3,TRBV24-1,.,TGTGCCACCAGTGATTTTGGTACAGGGTTGGATACGCAGTATTTT,CATSDFGTGLDTQYF
TRBJ1-6,TRBV9,TRBD1,TGTGCCAGCAGCGCTTCGACCGCCGGGACAGGGGCTTCACCCCTCCACTTT,CASSASTAGTGASPLHF
TRBJ2-3,TRBV7-9,.,TGTGCCAGCAGCCAGATGAGCACAGATACGCAGTATTTT,CASSQMSTDTQYF
TRBJ2-6,TRBV7-3,TRBD1,TGTGCCAGCAGCTCCCCCGGGACAGGGTTCTCTGGGGCCAACGTCCTGACTTTC,CASSSPGTGFSGANVLTF
TRBJ1-2,TRBV7-2,.,TGTGCCAGCAGCTTAGAGGGGTTAGGGTTGTCTAACTATGGCTACACCTTC,CASSLEGLGLSNYGYTF
TRBJ2-5,TRBV5-1,TRBD2,TGCGCCAGCAGCCTTGGGACTAGCGGACAAGAGACCCAGTACTTC,CASSLGTSGQETQYF
TRBJ2-7,TRBV11-3,TRBD2,TGTGCCAGCAGCTTAAGGGAGGGAGGGCAGTACTTC,CASSLREGGQYF
TRBJ2-5,TRBV5-5,TRBD1,TGTGCCAGCAGCTGGACAGGGGACGAGACCCAGTACTTC,CASSWTGDETQYF
TRBJ1-2,TRBV5-6,.,TGTGCCAGCAGCTTGCCGTTGAGGTCGAACTATGGCTACACCTTC,CASSLPLRSNYGYTF
TRBJ2-6,TRBV4-1,TRBD1,TGCGCCAGCAGCCAAGGACAGGGGCTTAGCTCTGGGGCCAACGTCCTGACTTTC,CASSQGQGLSSGANVLTF
TRBJ2-7,TRBV19,.,TGTGCCAGTAGTTTGGGCAGCTCCTACGAGCAGTACTTC,CASSLGSSYEQYF
TRBJ1-1,TRBV5-5,TRBD1,TGTGCCAGCAGCTTCCAGGGGGACACTGAAGCTTTCTTT,CASSFQGDTEAFF